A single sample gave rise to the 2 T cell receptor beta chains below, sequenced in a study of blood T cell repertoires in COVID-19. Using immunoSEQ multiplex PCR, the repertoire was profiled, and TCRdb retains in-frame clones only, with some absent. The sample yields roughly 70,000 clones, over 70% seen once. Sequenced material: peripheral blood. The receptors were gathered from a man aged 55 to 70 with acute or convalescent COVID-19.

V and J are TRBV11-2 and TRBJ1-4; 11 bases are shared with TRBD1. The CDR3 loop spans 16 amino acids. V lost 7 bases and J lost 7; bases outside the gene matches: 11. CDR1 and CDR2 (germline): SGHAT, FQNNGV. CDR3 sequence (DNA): TGTGCCAGCAAACCCCACCGGGGACAGGGGGGTGAAAAACTGTTTTTT. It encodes CASKPHRGQGGEKLFF. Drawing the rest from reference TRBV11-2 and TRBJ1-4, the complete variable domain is EAGVAQSPRYKIIEKRQSVAFWCNPISGHATLYWYQQILGQGPKLLIQFQNNGVVDDSQLPKDRFSAERLKGVDSTLKIQPAKLEDSAVYLCASKPHRGQGGEKLFFGSGTQLSVL.

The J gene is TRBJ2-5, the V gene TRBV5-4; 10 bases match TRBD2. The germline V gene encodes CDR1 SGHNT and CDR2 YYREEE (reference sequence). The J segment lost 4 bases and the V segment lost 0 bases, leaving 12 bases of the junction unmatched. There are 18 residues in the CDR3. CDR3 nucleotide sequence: TGTGCCAGCAGCTTGGCCGGGCTCCTAGCGGGAGTGGGAGAGACCCAGTACTTC. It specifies CASSLAGLLAGVGETQYF.